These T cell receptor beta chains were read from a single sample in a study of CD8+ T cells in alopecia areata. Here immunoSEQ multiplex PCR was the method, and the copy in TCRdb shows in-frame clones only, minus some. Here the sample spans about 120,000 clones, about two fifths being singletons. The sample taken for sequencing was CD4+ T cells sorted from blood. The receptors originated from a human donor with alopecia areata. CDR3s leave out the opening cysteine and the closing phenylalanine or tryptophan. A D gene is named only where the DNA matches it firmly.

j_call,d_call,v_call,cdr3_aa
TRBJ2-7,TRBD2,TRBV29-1,SVVIGTSGRAYEQY
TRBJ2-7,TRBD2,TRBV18,ASSPTSGSFGEQY
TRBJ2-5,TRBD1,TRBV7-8,ASSLGQQETQY
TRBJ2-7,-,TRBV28,ASSLGGDTYEQY
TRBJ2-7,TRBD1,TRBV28,ASSSGGQGTYEQY
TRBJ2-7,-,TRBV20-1,SARGGEQY
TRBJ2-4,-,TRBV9,ASSTWGAAKNIQY
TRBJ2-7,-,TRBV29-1,SVGRGRGSYEQY
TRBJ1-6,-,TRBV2,ASIQGRSYNSPLH
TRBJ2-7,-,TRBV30,AWSTQVSYEQY
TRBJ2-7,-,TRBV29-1,SARGHNTYEQY
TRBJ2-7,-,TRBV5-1,ASSFRTQGPTVSY
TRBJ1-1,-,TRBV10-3,AISLGNTEAF
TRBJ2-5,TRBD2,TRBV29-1,SVGGRAAETQY
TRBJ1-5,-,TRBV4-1,ASSQDPGTPALQPQH
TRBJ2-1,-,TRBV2,ASSMDRHNEQF
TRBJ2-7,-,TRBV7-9,ASTDWTVAYEQY
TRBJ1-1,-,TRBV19,ASTAYMNTEAF
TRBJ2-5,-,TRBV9,ASSGGPAAQETQY
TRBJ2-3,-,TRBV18,ASSPKQVVTDTQY
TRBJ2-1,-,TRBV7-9,ASSHGRLSEQF
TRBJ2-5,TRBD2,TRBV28,ASHSGIKETQY
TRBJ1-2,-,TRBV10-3,ATGRGAQNYGYT
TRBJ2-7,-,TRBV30,AWSAGVEQY
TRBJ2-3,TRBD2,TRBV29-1,SVEPGGSDTQY
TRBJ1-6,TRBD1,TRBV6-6,ASRPTGGNSPLH
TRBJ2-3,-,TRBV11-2,ASSQRVSRDRNTQY
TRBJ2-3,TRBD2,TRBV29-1,SVPGGTGTDTQY
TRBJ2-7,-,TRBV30,AWSVTRAPYEQY
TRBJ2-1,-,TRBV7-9,ASRATLGTRSYNEQF
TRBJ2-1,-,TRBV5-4,ASSLNNEQF
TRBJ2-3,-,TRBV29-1,SVRNQSTDTQY
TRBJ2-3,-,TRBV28,ASSFRPGTDTQY
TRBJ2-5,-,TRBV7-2,ASSLAGLGQETQY
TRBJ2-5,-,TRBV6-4,AKRGLQETQY
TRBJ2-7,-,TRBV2,ASRDTLREQY
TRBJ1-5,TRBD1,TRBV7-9,ASSSTGNSNQPQH
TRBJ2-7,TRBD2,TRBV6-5,ASSYRAGGSARQY
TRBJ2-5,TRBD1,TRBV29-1,SAGGQGREQY
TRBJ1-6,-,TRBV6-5,ASSYSGRVVNSPLH
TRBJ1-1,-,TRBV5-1,ASSLAPGNTEAF
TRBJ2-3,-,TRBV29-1,SVGHSAWDTQY
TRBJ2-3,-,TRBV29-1,SVGEGPDETQY
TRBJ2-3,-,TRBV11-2,ASSLATASTDTQY
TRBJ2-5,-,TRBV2,ASSESGETQY
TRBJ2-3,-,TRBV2,ASSSSRLADTQY
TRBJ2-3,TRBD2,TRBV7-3,ASSPNGLAESTDTQY
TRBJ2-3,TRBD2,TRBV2,ANSTGLAGSTDTQY
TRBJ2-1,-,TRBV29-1,SVGSYNEQF
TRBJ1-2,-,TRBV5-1,ASSRLQGAYGYT
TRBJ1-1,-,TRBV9,ASSPRVHMNTEAF
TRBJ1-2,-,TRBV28,ASSLAYTSYT
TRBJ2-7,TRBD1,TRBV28,ASSSPGQGNEQY